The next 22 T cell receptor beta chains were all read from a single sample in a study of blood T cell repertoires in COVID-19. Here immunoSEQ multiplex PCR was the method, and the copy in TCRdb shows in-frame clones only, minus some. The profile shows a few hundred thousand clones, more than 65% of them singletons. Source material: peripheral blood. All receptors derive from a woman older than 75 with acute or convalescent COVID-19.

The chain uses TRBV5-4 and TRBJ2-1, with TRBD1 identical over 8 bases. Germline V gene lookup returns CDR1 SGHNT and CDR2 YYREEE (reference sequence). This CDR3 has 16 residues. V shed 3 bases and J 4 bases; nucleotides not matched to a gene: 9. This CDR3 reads CASSSPTGEAYNEQFF. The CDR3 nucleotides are TGTGCCAGCAGCTCGCCGACAGGGGAGGCGTACAATGAGCAGTTCTTC.

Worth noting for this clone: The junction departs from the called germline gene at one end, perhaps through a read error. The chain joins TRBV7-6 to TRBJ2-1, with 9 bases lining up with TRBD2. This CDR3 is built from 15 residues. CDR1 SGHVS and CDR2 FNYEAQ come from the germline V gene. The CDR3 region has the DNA TGTGCCAGCAGTTTAGACGGGCTAGCGGGGAATGAGCAGTTCTTC. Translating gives CASSLDGLAGNEQFF.

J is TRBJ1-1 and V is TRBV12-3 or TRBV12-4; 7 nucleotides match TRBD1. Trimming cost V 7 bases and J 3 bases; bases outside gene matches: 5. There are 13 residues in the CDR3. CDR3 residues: CASTDREYTEAFF. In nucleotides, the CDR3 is TGTGCCAGCACCGACAGGGAATACACTGAAGCTTTCTTT.

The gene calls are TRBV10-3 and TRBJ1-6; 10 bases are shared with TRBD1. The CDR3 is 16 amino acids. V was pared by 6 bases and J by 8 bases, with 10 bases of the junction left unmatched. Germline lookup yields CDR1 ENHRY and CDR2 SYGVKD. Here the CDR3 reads CAISHQFGTGDSPLHF. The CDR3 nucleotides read TGTGCCATCAGCCACCAATTTGGGACAGGGGATTCACCCCTCCACTTT.

As DNA, the CDR3 is TGTGCCAGCAGTGAGGTGGCAGGCAATGAGCAGTTCTTC. Amino acids: CASSEVAGNEQFF. The rearrangement links TRBV2 to TRBJ2-1, with D uncertain. In germline, CDR1 is SNHLY, CDR2 FYNNEI. This CDR3 has 13 amino acids. V lost 3 bases to trimming and J lost 6 bases, with 9 bases between them.

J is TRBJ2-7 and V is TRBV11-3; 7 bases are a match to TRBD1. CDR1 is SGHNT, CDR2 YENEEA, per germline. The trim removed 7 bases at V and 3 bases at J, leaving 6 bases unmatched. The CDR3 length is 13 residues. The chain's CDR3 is CASTIRDSYEQYF. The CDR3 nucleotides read TGTGCCAGCACCATCCGGGACAGCTACGAGCAGTACTTC.

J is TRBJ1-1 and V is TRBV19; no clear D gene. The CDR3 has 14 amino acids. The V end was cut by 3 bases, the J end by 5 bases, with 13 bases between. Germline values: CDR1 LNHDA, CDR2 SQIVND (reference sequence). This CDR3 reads CASSIGSLGTEAFF. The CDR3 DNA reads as TGTGCCAGTAGTATTGGCTCCCTCGGGACTGAAGCTTTCTTT. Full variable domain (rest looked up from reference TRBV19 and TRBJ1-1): DGGITQSPKYLFRKEGQNVTLSCEQNLNHDAMYWYRQDPGQGLRLIYYSQIVNDFQKGDIAEGYSVSREKKESFPLTVTSAQKNPTAFYLCASSIGSLGTEAFFGQGTRLTVV.

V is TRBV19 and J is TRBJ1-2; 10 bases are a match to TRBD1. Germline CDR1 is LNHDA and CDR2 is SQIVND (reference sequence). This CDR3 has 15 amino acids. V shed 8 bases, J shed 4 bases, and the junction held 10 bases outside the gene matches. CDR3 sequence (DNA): TGTGCCAGTTCCTCCCCGGGACAGGGGACCTATGGCTACACCTTC. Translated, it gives CASSSPGQGTYGYTF.

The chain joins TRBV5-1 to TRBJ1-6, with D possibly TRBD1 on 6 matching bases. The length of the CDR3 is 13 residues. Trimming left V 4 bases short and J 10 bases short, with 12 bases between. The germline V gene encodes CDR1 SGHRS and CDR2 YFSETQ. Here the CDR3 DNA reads TGCGCCAGCAGCCCAGGGGTAGAGTCACCCCTCCACTTT. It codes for CASSPGVESPLHF.

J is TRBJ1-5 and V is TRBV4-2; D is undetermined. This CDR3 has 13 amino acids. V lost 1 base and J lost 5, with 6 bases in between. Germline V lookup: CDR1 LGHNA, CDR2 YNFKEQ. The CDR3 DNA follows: TGTGCCAGCAGCCAAGGGCAGGATCAGCCCCAGCATTTT. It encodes CASSQGQDQPQHF.

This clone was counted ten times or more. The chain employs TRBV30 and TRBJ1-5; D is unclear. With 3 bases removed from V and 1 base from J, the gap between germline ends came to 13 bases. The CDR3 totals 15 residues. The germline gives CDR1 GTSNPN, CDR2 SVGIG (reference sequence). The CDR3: CAWREGPSSNQPQHF. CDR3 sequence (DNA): TGTGCCTGGAGGGAGGGCCCCTCAAGCAATCAGCCCCAGCATTTT.

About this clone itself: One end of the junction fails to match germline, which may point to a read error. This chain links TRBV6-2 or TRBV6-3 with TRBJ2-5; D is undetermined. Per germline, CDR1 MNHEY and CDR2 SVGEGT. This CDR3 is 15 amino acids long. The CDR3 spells CASSYTTPSQQTQYF. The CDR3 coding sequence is TGTGCCAGCAGTTACACAACCCCCTCCCAACAGACCCAGTACTTC.

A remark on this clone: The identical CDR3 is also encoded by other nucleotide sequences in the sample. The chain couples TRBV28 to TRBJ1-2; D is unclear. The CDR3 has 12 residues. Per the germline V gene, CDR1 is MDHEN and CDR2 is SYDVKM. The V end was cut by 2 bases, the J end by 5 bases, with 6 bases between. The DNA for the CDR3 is TGTGCCAGCAGTTTAACGGGGTATGGCTACACCTTC. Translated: CASSLTGYGYTF.

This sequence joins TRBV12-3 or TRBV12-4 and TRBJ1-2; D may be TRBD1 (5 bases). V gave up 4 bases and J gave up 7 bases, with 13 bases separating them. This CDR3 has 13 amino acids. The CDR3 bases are TGTGCCAGCAGTTATGGGGGGGTGGGTGGCTACACCTTC. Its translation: CASSYGGVGGYTF.

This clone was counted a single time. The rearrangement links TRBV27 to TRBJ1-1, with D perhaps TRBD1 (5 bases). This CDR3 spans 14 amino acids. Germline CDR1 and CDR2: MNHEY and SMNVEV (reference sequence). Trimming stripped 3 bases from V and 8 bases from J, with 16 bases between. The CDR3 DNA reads TGTGCCAGCAGTTTCTTGGGGCAAGCGTCGGAAGCTTTCTTT. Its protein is CASSFLGQASEAFF.

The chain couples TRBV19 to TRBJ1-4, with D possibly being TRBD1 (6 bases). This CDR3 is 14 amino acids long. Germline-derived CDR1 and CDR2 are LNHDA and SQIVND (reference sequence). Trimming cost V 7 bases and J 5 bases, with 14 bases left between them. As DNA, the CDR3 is TGTGCCAGTACCTCATGGGACAAGAATGAAAAACTGTTTTTT. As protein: CASTSWDKNEKLFF.

DNA for the CDR3: TGTGCCAGCAGCCAGACAGGGCCAGAGACCCAGTACTTC. It is translated as CASSQTGPETQYF. The chain is built from TRBV7-3 and TRBJ2-5, with 7 nucleotides matching TRBD1. The germline V gene has CDR1 SGHTA and CDR2 FQGTGA. This CDR3 contains 13 residues. The trim removed 5 bases at V and 4 bases at J, leaving 4 bases unmatched.

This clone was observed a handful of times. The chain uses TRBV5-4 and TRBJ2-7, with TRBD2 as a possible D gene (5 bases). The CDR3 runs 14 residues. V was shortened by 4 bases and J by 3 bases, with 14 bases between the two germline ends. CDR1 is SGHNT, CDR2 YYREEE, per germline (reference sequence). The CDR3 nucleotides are TGTGCCAGCAGCCTACGGTCCGGGGACTACGAGCAGTACTTC. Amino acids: CASSLRSGDYEQYF.

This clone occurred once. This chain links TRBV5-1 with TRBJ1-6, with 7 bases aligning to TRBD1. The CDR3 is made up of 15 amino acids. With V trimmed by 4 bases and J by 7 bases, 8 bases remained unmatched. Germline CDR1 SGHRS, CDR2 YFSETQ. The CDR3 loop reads CASSTGDRENSPLHF. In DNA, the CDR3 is TGCGCCAGCAGCACCGGGGACAGAGAAAATTCACCCCTCCACTTT.

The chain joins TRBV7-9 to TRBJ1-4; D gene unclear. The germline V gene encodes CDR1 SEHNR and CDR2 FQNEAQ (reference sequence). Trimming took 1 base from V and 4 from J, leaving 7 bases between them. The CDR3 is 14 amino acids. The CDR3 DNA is TGTGCCAGCAGCTTAGGGCGGGGTAATGAAAAACTGTTTTTT. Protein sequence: CASSLGRGNEKLFF. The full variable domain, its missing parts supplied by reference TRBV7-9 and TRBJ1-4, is DTGVSQNPRHKITKRGQNVTFRCDPISEHNRLYWYRQTLGQGPEFLTYFQNEAQLEKSRLLSDRFSAERPKGSFSTLEIQRTEQGDSAMYLCASSLGRGNEKLFFGSGTQLSVL.

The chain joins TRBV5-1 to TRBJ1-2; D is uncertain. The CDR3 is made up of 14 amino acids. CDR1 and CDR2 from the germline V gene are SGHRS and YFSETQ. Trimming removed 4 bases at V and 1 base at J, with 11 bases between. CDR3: CASSPSGFNYGYTF. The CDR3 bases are TGCGCCAGCAGCCCCTCCGGGTTTAACTATGGCTACACCTTC. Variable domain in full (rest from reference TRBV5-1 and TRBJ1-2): KAGVTQTPRYLIKTRGQQVTLSCSPISGHRSVSWYQQTPGQGLQFLFEYFSETQRNKGNFPGRFSGRQFSNSRSEMNVSTLELGDSALYLCASSPSGFNYGYTFGSGTRLTVV.

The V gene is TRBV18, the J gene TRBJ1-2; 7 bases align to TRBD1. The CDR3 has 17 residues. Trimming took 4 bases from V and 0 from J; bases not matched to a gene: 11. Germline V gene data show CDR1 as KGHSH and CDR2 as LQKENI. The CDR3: CASSLIPGTASNYGYTF. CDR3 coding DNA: TGTGCCAGCTCACTCATTCCCGGGACAGCGTCTAACTATGGCTACACCTTC.